This entry describes one T cell receptor beta chain. Its antigen is not identified. The sample belongs to a study of monozygotic twins with inflammatory bowel disease. Study results and caveats: Treatment differences in immunosuppression may have added variability to the repertoires of patients. Lower sharing of clonotypes with other individuals was seen in IBD patients than in healthy twins. This was most marked in patients showing signs of disease activity.

TCRdb derives one entry per CDR3 protein from the 5' RACE reads, leaving out DNA. The sample shows around 99,000 distinct CDR3 sequences, and roughly 12% sits with its ten largest clones. This clonotype was obtained from a human donor with ulcerative colitis or Crohn's disease, or a healthy co-twin of an affected twin (not recorded which). Sequenced material: blood.

CDR3 residues: CASSPFDRGYGYTF. The chain uses TRBV5-1 and TRBJ1-2; TCRdb names TRBD1, which stays unverified in the absence of DNA. Germline CDR1 and CDR2: SGHRS and YFSETQ. The length of the CDR3 is 14 residues.